A single sample gave rise to the 6 T cell receptor beta chains below, sequenced in a study of CD8 T cells in Susac syndrome. It was with random hexamers that about 0.45 to 1 ug RNA was reverse transcribed. TCRdb independently ran MiXCR on the immunoSEQ multiplex PCR reads; one entry per CDR3 protein. The sample records more than 250,000 distinct CDR3 sequences, around 90% being singletons. Sequenced: CD4+ T cells from PBMCs. Receptors originate from a human donor with multiple sclerosis.

CDR3 amino acids: CASTLEGRAYGYTF. The CDR3 DNA sequence: TGTGCCAGCACCCTTGAGGGTAGGGCTTATGGCTACACCTTC. The V and J genes are TRBV12-3 or TRBV12-4 and TRBJ1-2; D ambiguous. Trimming took off 7 bases at V and 5 bases at J, with 17 bases between the two ends. The CDR3 has 14 residues.

The sample holds one count of this clonotype. The chain couples TRBV4-3 to TRBJ2-7, with TRBD1 identical over 9 bases. In germline, CDR1 is LGHNA, CDR2 YSLEER. This CDR3 contains 15 residues. J was trimmed by 6 bases and V by 3 bases; bases with no gene match: 9. CDR3 sequence (DNA): TGCGCCAGCAGCCAGTCGGGACAGGGATTCAGCGAGCAGTACTTC. Amino acid sequence: CASSQSGQGFSEQYF.

This sequence joins TRBV7-2 and TRBJ2-5; the D gene is possibly TRBD1 (5 bases). Looked up from germline, CDR1 is SGHTA and CDR2 is FQGNSA. V gave up 2 bases and J gave up 3 bases, with 7 bases separating them. The CDR3 spans 13 residues. This chain's CDR3 is CASSLPGKETQYF. The CDR3 DNA reads as TGTGCCAGCAGCTTACCAGGGAAAGAGACCCAGTACTTC. Looking up the rest from reference TRBV7-2 and TRBJ2-5 gives the full variable domain: GAGVSQSPSNKVTEKGKDVELRCDPISGHTALYWYRQSLGQGLEFLIYFQGNSAPDKSGLPSDRFSAERTGGSVSTLTIQRTQQEDSAVYLCASSLPGKETQYFGPGTRLLVL.

The rearrangement joins TRBV5-1 to TRBJ2-7; 7 positions match TRBD1. CDR1 SGHRS and CDR2 YFSETQ come from the germline V gene. The ends lost 4 bases at V and 6 bases at J; junction bases unmatched: 10. This CDR3 is 14 amino acids long. The CDR3 DNA reads as TGCGCCAGCAGCGTAACAACAAACAGGGGCGAGCAGTACTTC. It encodes CASSVTTNRGEQYF.

The chain employs TRBV5-4 and TRBJ1-2; D is unclear. The CDR3 runs to 12 residues. Deletions cut 2 bases from V and 5 bases from J, with 7 bases between. Germline-derived CDR1 and CDR2 are SGHNT and YYREEE (reference sequence). The CDR3 region is CASSFERYGYTF. Written as DNA, the CDR3 is TGTGCCAGCAGCTTCGAACGTTATGGCTACACCTTC.

The rearrangement uses TRBV7-9 and TRBJ2-1; a possible D gene is TRBD1 (5 bases). The CDR3 covers 14 residues. Between the trimmed V and J ends, which lost 1 base and 5 bases, there was a span of 9 bases. Germline V lookup: CDR1 SEHNR, CDR2 FQNEAQ (reference sequence). The CDR3 loop is CASSLEGSNNEQFF. The CDR3 coding sequence is TGTGCCAGCAGCTTAGAGGGGTCTAACAATGAGCAGTTCTTC.